The source of this T cell receptor beta chain is a study of CD8 T cells in Susac syndrome. Reverse transcription of about 0.45 to 1 ug RNA was performed with random hexamers. Using its own MiXCR run on the immunoSEQ multiplex PCR reads, TCRdb lists one record per CDR3 protein. The sample comprises more than 250,000 distinct CDR3 sequences, roughly 94% of which are singletons, and less than 0.08% rests with the top ten. V was cut by 3 bases and J by 1 base, with 6 bases left in between. The CDR3 is made up of 13 amino acids. CDR1 and CDR2 from the germline V gene are KGHSH and LQKENI. Sequencing of TCR beta covered CD8+ and CD4+ T cells obtained from blood. TEMRA cells were FACS-enriched and CD8+ and CD4+ T cells negatively isolated.

The clonotype originates from a human donor with multiple sclerosis. Material for sequencing was CD4+ T cells from PBMCs. This chain connects TRBV18 to TRBJ2-5; D unresolved. In nucleotides, the CDR3 is TGTGCCAGCTCACCCAATATCCAAGAGACCCAGTACTTC. It encodes CASSPNIQETQYF.